This entry features one TCR beta chain sequence. The sample has other DNA sequences that encode this CDR3 too. The sample is drawn from a study of shared T cell receptors in the human thymus. Per the germline V gene, CDR1 is SGHDN and CDR2 is FVKESK. J lost 3 bases, V lost 1 base, and 1 base had no gene match. The CDR3 spans 15 residues. Repertoires were generated with immunoSEQ multiplex PCR, while TCRdb's copy carries only in-frame clones and drops some. Here the sample spans approximately 580,000 clones, around 78% being singletons. This sample also belongs to another study, concerning human thymus T cells. That paper adds: Apparent skewing of V and J gene usage characterized both thymic and blood repertoires.

Material: thymocytes. The rearrangement joins TRBV14 to TRBJ2-3; 10 bases are a match to TRBD2. The receptor was isolated from a boy under two years old with a congenital heart defect. The CDR3 protein is CASSQGTSGTDTQYF. CDR3 DNA: TGTGCCAGCAGCCAAGGGACTAGCGGAACAGATACGCAGTATTTT.